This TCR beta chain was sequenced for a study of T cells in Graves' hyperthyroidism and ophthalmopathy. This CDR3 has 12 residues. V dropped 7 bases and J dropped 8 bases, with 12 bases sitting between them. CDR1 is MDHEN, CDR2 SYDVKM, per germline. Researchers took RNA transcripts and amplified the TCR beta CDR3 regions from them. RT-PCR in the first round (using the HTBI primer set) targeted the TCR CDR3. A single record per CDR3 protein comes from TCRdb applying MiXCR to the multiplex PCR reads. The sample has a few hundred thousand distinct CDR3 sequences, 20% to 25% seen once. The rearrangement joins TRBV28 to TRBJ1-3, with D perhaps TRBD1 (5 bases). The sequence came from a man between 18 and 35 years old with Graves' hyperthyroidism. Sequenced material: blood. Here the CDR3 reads CASKSGADTIYF. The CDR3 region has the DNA TGTGCCAGCAAGTCTGGGGCGGACACCATATATTTT. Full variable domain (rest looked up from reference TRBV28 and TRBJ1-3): DVKVTQSSRYLVKRTGEKVFLECVQDMDHENMFWYRQDPGLGLRLIYFSYDVKMKEKGDIPEGYSVSREKKERFSLILESASTNQTSMYLCASKSGADTIYFGEGSWLTVV.